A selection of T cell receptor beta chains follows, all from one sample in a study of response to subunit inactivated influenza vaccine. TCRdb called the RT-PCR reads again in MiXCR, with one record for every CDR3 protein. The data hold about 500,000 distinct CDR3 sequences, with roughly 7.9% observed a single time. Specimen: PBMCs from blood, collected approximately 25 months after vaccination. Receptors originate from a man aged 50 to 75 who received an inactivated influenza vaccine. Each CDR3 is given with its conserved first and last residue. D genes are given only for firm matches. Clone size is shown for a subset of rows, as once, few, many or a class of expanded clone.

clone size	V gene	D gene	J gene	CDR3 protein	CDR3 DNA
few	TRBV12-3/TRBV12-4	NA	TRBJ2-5	CASSFRVNQETQYF	TGTGCCAGCAGTTTTCGGGTAAACCAAGAGACCCAGTACTTC
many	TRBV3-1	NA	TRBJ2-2	CASSRGDESGELFF	TGTGCCAGCAGCCGGGGGGACGAGTCCGGGGAGCTGTTTTTT
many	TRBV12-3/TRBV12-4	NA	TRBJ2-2	CASSFQQGTGELFF	TGTGCCAGCAGTTTTCAACAGGGCACCGGGGAGCTGTTTTTT
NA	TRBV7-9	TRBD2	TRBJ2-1	CASNFGLAGVDEQFF	TGTGCCAGCAATTTCGGACTAGCGGGAGTCGATGAGCAGTTCTTC
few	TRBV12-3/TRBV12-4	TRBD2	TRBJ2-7	CAIGTSGGYSYEQYF	TGTGCCATCGGGACTAGCGGGGGCTACTCCTACGAGCAGTACTTC
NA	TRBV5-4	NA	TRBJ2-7	CASSHGRYYEQYF	TGTGCCAGCAGCCACGGACGGTACTACGAGCAGTACTTC
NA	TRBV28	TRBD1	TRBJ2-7	CASSSSGQGDEQYF	TGTGCCAGCAGTTCGTCGGGACAGGGAGACGAGCAGTACTTC
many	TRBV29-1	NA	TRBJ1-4	CSASNEKLFF	TGCAGCGCCTCAAATGAAAAACTGTTTTTT
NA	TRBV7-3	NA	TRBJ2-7	CASSPLAGGNYEQYF	TGTGCCAGCAGCCCCCTCGCCGGGGGCAATTACGAGCAGTACTTC
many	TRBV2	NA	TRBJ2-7	CASSGTRNEQYF	TGTGCCAGCAGTGGGACAAGGAACGAGCAGTACTTC
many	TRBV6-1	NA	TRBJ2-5	CASSGIRGLQETQYF	TGTGCCAGCAGTGGCATCCGGGGCCTCCAAGAGACCCAGTACTTC
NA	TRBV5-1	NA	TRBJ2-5	CASREGSGRKETQYF	TGCGCCAGCAGGGAGGGTAGCGGAAGAAAAGAGACCCAGTACTTC
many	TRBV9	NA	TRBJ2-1	CASSESLGEVDEQFF	TGTGCCAGCAGCGAGAGTCTGGGGGAGGTGGATGAGCAGTTCTTC
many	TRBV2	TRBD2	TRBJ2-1	CASSRGTSGGLQFF	TGTGCCAGCAGCCGCGGGACTAGCGGGGGGTTACAGTTCTTC
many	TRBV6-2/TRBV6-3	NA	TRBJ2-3	CASSSVRGLTDTQYF	TGTGCCAGCAGCTCTGTGCGGGGGCTCACAGATACGCAGTATTTT
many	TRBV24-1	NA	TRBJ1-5	CATSVAGNQPQHF	TGTGCCACCAGTGTCGCAGGCAATCAGCCCCAGCATTTT
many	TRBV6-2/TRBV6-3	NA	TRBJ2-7	CASSYRQQIYEQYF	TGTGCCAGCAGTTACCGCCAGCAAATCTACGAGCAGTACTTC
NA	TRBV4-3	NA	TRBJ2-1	CASSQDLGADEQFF	TGCGCCAGCAGCCAAGATCTCGGGGCGGATGAGCAGTTCTTC
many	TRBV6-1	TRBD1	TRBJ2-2	CASSARQGGTGELFF	TGTGCCAGCAGTGCCCGACAGGGGGGGACCGGGGAGCTGTTTTTT
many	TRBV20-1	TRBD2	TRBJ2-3	CSALGTSGRRRDTQYF	TGCAGTGCTCTGGGGACTAGCGGGAGGCGAAGAGATACGCAGTATTTT
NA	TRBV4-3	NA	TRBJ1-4	CASQDRNGEKLFF	TGCGCCAGCCAGGACCGAAATGGAGAAAAACTGTTTTTT
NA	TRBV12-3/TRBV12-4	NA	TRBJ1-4	CASSLFLSANEKLFF	TGTGCCAGCAGTTTATTTTTGTCGGCTAATGAAAAACTGTTTTTT
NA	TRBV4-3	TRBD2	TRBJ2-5	CASSPLGAGGPETQYF	TGCGCCAGCAGCCCCCTAGGAGCGGGAGGGCCGGAGACCCAGTACTTC
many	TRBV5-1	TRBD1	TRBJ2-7	CASSLEGTGHEQYF	TGCGCCAGCAGCTTGGAAGGGACAGGCCACGAGCAGTACTTC
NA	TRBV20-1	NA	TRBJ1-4	CSAWQPTNEKLFF	TGCAGTGCTTGGCAGCCAACTAATGAAAAACTGTTTTTT
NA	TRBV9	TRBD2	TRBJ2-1	CASSPPPGLAGGSSYNEQFF	TGTGCCAGCAGCCCCCCGCCGGGACTAGCGGGAGGGAGCTCCTACAATGAGCAGTTCTTC
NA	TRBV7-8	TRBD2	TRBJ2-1	CASSPTSGRAWNEQFF	TGTGCCAGCAGCCCTACCAGCGGGAGGGCATGGAATGAGCAGTTCTTC
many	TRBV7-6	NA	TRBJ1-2	CASSLNGARANYGYTF	TGTGCCAGCAGCTTAAACGGAGCCAGGGCGAACTATGGCTACACCTTC
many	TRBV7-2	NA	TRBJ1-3	CASSRTASAGNTIYF	TGTGCCAGCAGCAGGACAGCTTCAGCTGGAAACACCATATATTTT
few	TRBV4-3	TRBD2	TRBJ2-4	CASSQVASGGPENIQYF	TGCGCCAGCAGCCAAGTCGCTAGCGGGGGGCCGGAAAACATTCAGTACTTC
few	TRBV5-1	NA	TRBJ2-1	CASSLDRVHEQFF	TGCGCCAGCAGCTTGGACAGGGTCCATGAGCAGTTCTTC
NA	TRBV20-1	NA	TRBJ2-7	CSARQAYLYEQYF	TGCAGTGCTAGACAGGCCTACCTCTACGAGCAGTACTTC
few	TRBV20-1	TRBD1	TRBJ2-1	CSGDRGSYNEQFF	TGCAGCGGGGACAGGGGGTCCTACAATGAGCAGTTCTTC
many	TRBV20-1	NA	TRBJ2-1	CSAEARSNEQFF	TGCAGTGCGGAGGCTCGTTCGAATGAGCAGTTCTTC
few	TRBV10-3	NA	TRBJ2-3	CAINMDLGTDTQYF	TGTGCCATCAACATGGACCTTGGCACAGATACGCAGTATTTT
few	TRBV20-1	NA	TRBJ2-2	CSGVRGADGELFF	TGCAGTGGGGTTCGGGGGGCGGACGGGGAGCTGTTTTTT
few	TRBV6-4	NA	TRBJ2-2	CASSYSGHLTGRNTGELFF	TGTGCCAGCAGTTACTCGGGTCACCTAACAGGGCGGAACACCGGGGAGCTGTTTTTT
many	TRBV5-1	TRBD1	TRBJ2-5	CASSTGQGKTETQYF	TGCGCCAGCAGCACCGGACAGGGCAAAACGGAGACCCAGTACTTC
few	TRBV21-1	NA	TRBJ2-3	CASSKARVRLAVGGGYTDTQYF	TGTGCCAGCAGCAAAGCGCGGGTGAGACTAGCGGTCGGGGGGGGCTACACAGATACGCAGTATTTT
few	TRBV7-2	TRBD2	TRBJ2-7	CASSPSPGLAGGYEQYF	TGTGCCAGCAGCCCTAGTCCGGGACTAGCGGGAGGGTACGAGCAGTACTTC
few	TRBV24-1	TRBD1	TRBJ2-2	CATSATRDRTTGELFF	TGTGCCACCAGTGCCACCCGGGACAGAACAACCGGGGAGCTGTTTTTT
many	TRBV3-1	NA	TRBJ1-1	CASSLHSVNTEAFF	TGTGCCAGCAGCTTACACTCGGTGAACACTGAAGCTTTCTTT
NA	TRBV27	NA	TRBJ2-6	CASNPGPSSGANVLTF	TGTGCCAGCAACCCAGGACCAAGCTCTGGGGCCAACGTCCTGACTTTC
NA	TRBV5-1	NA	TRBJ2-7	CASSLDPGGSFSYEQYF	TGCGCCAGCAGCTTGGACCCCGGAGGGTCCTTTTCCTACGAGCAGTACTTC
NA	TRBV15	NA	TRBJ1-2	CATSRDHYGYTF	TGTGCCACCAGCAGAGATCACTATGGCTACACCTTC
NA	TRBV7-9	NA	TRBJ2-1	CAVGFGNEQFF	TGTGCTGTGGGATTCGGGAATGAGCAGTTCTTC
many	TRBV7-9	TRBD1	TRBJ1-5	CASSWDSNQPQHF	TGTGCCAGCAGCTGGGACAGTAATCAGCCCCAGCATTTT
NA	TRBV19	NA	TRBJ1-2	CASSVPHGAGNYGYTF	TGTGCCAGTAGTGTCCCCCACGGGGCCGGGAACTATGGCTACACATTC
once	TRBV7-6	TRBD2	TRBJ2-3	CASSPSLAGGPTDTQYF	TGTGCCAGCAGCCCAAGTTTGGCGGGAGGCCCCACAGATACGCAGTATTTT
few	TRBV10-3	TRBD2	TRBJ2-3	CAISEGLAGTDTQYF	TGTGCCATCAGTGAGGGACTAGCGGGCACAGATACGCAGTATTTT
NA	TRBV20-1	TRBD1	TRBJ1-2	CSAGGGQGHGYTF	TGCAGTGCTGGTGGTGGACAGGGGCATGGCTACACCTTC
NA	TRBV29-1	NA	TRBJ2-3	CSAKHTDTQYF	TGCAGCGCCAAACATACGGATACGCAGTATTTT